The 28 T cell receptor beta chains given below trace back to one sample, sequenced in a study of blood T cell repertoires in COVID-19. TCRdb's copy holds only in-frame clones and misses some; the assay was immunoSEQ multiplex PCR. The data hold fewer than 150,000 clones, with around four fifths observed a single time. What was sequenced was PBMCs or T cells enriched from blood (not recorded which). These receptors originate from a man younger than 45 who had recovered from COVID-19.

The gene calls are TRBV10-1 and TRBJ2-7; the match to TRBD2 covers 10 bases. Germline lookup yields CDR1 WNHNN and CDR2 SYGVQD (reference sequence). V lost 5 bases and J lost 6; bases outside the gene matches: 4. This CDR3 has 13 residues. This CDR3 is CASSRTSGGEQYF. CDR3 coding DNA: TGCGCCAGCAGTAGGACTAGCGGAGGCGAGCAGTACTTC.

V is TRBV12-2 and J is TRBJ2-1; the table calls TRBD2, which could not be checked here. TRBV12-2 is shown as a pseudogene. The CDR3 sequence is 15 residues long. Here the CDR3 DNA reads TGTGCAAGTCACCCGAGAGTTCCTAGCGGGGGTGAGCAGTTCTTC. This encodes CASHPRVPSGGEQFF.

CDR3 in amino acids: CASSPLAGGEQFF. CDR3 DNA: TGTGCCAGCAGCCCCCTAGCGGGAGGCGAGCAGTTCTTC. The rearrangement joins TRBV4-2 to TRBJ2-1, with 11 bases aligning to TRBD2. Per the germline V gene, CDR1 is LGHNA and CDR2 is YNFKEQ. CDR3 length: 13 amino acids. The junction had 3 bases not matched to a gene; V was cut back by 4 bases and J by 10 bases.

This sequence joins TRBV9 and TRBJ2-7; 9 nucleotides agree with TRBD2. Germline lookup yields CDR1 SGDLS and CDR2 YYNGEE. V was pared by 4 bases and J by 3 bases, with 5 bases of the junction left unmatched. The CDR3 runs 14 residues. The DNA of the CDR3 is TGTGCCAGCAGCCCTCCTAGCGGGATCTACGAGCAGTACTTC. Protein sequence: CASSPPSGIYEQYF. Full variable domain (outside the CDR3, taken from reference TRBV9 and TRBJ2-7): DSGVTQTPKHLITATGQRVTLRCSPRSGDLSVYWYQQSLDQGLQFLIQYYNGEERAKGNILERFSAQQFPDLHSELNLSSLELGDSALYFCASSPPSGIYEQYFGPGTRLTVT.

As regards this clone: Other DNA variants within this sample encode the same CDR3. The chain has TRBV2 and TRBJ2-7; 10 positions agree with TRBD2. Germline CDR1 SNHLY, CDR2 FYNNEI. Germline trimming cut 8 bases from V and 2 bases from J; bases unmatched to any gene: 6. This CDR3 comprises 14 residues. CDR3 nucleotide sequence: TGTGCCAGCTACGGACTAGCGGCCACCTACGAGCAGTACTTC. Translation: CASYGLAATYEQYF.

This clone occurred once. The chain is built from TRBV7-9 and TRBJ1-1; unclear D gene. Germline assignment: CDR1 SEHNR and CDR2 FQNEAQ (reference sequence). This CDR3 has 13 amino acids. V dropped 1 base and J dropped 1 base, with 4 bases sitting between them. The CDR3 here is CASSLVQNTEAFF. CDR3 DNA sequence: TGTGCCAGCAGCTTAGTCCAGAACACTGAAGCTTTCTTT.

The CDR3 bases are TGTGCCAGCAGCTTATGGGGGGTAGCGGATAGCACAGATACGCAGTATTTT. Protein sequence: CASSLWGVADSTDTQYF. The V call is TRBV7-6, the J call TRBJ2-3; D might be TRBD2 (6 bases). In germline, CDR1 is SGHVS, CDR2 FNYEAQ. The germline V and J ends were trimmed by 2 bases and 0 bases, with 15 bases remaining between them. This CDR3 is 17 amino acids long.

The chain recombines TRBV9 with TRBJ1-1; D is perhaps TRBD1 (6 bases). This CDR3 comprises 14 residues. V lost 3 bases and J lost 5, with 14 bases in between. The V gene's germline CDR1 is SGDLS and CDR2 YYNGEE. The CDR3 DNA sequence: TGTGCCAGCAGCGCCGTTCAGGGGTTGACTGAAGCTTTCTTT. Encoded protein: CASSAVQGLTEAFF.

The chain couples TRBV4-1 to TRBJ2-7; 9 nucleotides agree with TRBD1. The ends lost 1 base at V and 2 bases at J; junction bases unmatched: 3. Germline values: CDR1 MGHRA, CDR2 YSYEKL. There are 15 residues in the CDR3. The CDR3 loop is CASSQVGQGPYEQYF. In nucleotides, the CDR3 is TGCGCCAGCAGCCAAGTGGGACAGGGCCCCTACGAGCAGTACTTC.

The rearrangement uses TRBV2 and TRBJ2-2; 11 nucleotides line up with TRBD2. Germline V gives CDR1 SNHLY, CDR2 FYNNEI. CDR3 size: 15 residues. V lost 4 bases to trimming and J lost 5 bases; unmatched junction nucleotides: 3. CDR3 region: CASSVLAGATGELFF. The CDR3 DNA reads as TGTGCCAGCAGTGTACTAGCGGGAGCGACCGGGGAGCTGTTTTTT.

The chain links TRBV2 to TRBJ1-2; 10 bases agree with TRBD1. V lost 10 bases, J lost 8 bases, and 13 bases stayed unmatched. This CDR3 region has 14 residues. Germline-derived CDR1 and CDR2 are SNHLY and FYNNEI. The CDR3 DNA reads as TGTGCCACCGTTAGGACAGGGGGTCGAGGAGGCTACACCTTC. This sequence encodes CATVRTGGRGGYTF. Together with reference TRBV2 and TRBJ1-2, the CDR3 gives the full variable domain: EPEVTQTPSHQVTQMGQEVILRCVPISNHLYFYWYRQILGQKVEFLVSFYNNEISEKSEIFDDQFSVERPDGSNFTLKIRSTKLEDSAMYFCATVRTGGRGGYTFGSGTRLTVV.

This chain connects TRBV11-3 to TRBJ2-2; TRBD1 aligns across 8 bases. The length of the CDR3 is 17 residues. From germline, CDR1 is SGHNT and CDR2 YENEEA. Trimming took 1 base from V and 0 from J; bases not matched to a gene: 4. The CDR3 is CASSLGRGPTNTGELFF. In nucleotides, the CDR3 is TGTGCCAGCAGCTTAGGCAGGGGGCCCACGAACACCGGGGAGCTGTTTTTT.

The CDR3 nucleotides are TGTGCCAGCAGCAGGGAGCCCTCCTACGAGCAGTACTTC. It encodes CASSREPSYEQYF. V is TRBV13 and J is TRBJ2-7; the D gene is possibly TRBD2 (5 bases). CDR1 is PRHDT, CDR2 FYEKMQ, per germline (reference sequence). V dropped 5 bases and J dropped 0 bases, with 8 bases sitting between them. The CDR3 runs 13 residues.

The CDR3: CATRPGGNNSPLHF. Here the CDR3 DNA reads TGTGCCACCCGCCCCGGGGGGAACAATTCACCCCTCCACTTT. This sequence joins TRBV27 and TRBJ1-6; possible D gene TRBD1, 5 bases. The V end was cut by 10 bases, the J end by 7 bases, with 17 bases between. This CDR3 comprises 14 residues. Looked up from germline, CDR1 is MNHEY and CDR2 is SMNVEV (reference sequence).

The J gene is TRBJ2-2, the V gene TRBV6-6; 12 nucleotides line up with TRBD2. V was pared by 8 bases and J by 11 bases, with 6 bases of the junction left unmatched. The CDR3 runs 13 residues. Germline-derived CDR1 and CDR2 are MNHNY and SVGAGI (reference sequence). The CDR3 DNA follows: TGTGCCAGCCAGACTAGCGGGAGTAGTGAGCTGTTTTTT. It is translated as CASQTSGSSELFF.

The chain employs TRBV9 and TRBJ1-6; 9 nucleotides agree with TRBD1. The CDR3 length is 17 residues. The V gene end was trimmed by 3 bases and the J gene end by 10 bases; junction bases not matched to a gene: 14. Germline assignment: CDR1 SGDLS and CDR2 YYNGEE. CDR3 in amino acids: CASSDGAAGQGFSPLHF. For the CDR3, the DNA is TGTGCCAGCAGCGACGGGGCAGCGGGACAGGGTTTCTCACCCCTCCACTTT. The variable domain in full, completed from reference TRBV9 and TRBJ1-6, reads DSGVTQTPKHLITATGQRVTLRCSPRSGDLSVYWYQQSLDQGLQFLIQYYNGEERAKGNILERFSAQQFPDLHSELNLSSLELGDSALYFCASSDGAAGQGFSPLHFGNGTRLTVT.

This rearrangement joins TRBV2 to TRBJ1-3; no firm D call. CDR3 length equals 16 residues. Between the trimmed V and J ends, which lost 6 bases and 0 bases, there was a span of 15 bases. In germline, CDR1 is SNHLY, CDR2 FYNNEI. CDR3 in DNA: TGTGCCAGCAGCCGCGGTATTGGAAGCTCTGGAAACACCATATATTTT. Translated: CASSRGIGSSGNTIYF.

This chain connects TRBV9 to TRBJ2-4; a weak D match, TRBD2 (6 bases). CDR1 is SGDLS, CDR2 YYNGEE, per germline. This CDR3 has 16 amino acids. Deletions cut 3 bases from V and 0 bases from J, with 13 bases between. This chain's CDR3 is CASSGMGGGAKNIQYF. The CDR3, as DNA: TGTGCCAGCAGCGGAATGGGAGGAGGAGCCAAAAACATTCAGTACTTC.

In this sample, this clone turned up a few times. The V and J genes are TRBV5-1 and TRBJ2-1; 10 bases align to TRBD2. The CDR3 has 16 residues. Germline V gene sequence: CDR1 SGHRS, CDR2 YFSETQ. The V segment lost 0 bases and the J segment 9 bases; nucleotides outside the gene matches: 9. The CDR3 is CASSLELAGLGGEQFF. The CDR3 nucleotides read TGCGCCAGCAGCTTGGAACTAGCGGGATTAGGGGGTGAGCAGTTCTTC. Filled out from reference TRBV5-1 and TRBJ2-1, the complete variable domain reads KAGVTQTPRYLIKTRGQQVTLSCSPISGHRSVSWYQQTPGQGLQFLFEYFSETQRNKGNFPGRFSGRQFSNSRSEMNVSTLELGDSALYLCASSLELAGLGGEQFFGPGTRLTVL.

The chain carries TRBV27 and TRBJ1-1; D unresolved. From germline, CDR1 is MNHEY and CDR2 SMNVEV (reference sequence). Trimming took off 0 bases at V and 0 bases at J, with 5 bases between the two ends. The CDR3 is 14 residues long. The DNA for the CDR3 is TGTGCCAGCAGTTTATCTCTAATGAACACTGAAGCTTTCTTT. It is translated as CASSLSLMNTEAFF.

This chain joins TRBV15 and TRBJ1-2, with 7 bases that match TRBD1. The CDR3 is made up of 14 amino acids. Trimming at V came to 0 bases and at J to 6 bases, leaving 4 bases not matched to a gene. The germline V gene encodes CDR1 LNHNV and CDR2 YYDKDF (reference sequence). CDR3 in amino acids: CATSREYRGDGYTF. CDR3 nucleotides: TGTGCCACCAGCAGAGAATACAGGGGTGATGGCTACACCTTC. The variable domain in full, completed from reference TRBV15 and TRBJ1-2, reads DAMVIQNPRYQVTQFGKPVTLSCSQTLNHNVMYWYQQKSSQAPKLLFHYYDKDFNNEADTPDNFQSRRPNTSFCFLDIRSPGLGDTAMYLCATSREYRGDGYTFGSGTRLTVV.

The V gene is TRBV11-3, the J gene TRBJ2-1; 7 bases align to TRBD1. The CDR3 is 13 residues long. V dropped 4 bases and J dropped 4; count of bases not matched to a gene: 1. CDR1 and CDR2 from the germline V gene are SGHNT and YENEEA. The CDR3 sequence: CASSSGQYNEQFF. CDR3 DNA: TGTGCCAGCAGCTCGGGACAGTACAATGAGCAGTTCTTC. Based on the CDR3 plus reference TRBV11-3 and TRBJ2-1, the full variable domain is EAGVVQSPRYKIIEKKQPVAFWCNPISGHNTLYWYLQNLGQGPELLIRYENEEAVDDSQLPKDRFSAERLKGVDSTLKIQPAELGDSAVYLCASSSGQYNEQFFGPGTRLTVL.

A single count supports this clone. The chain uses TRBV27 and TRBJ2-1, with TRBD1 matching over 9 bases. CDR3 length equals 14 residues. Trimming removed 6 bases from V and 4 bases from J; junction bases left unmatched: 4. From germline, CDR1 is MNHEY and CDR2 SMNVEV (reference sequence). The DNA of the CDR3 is TGTGCCAGCAGAACAGGGGGCGAGTACAATGAGCAGTTCTTC. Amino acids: CASRTGGEYNEQFF.

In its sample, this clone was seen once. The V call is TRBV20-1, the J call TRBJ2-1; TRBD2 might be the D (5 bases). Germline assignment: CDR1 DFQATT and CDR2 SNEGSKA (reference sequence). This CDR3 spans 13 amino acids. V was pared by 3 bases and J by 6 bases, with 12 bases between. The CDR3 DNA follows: TGCAGTGCTAGTGAGGGCGTCAGCAATGAGCAGTTCTTC. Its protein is CSASEGVSNEQFF.

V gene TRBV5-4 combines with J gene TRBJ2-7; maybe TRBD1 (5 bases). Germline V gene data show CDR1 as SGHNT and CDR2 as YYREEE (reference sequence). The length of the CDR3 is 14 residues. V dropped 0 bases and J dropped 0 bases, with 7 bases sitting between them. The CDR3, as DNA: TGTGCCAGCAGCTTGGAGGACATCTCCTACGAGCAGTACTTC. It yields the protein CASSLEDISYEQYF.

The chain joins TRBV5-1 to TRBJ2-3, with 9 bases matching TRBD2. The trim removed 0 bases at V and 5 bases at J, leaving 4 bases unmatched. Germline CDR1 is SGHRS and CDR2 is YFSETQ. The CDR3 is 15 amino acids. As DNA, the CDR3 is TGCGCCAGCAGCTTGGTGGCTAGCGGGGTAGATACGCAGTATTTT. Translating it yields CASSLVASGVDTQYF.

The chain's CDR3 is CASSQAPSSVQHYNEQFF. CDR3 coding DNA: TGCGCCAGCAGCCAAGCCCCATCTAGCGTGCAGCACTACAATGAGCAGTTCTTC. The gene calls are TRBV4-1 and TRBJ2-1; possibly TRBD2 for D (6 bases). Germline assignment: CDR1 MGHRA and CDR2 YSYEKL. V lost 1 base, J lost 3 bases, and 19 bases lay in between. The length of the CDR3 is 18 residues.

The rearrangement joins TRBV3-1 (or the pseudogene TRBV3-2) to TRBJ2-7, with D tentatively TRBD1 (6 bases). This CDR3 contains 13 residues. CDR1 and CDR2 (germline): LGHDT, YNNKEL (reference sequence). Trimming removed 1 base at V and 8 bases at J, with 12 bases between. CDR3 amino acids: CASSQGGRDKQYF. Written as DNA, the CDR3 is TGTGCCAGCAGCCAAGGCGGAAGGGACAAGCAGTACTTC.